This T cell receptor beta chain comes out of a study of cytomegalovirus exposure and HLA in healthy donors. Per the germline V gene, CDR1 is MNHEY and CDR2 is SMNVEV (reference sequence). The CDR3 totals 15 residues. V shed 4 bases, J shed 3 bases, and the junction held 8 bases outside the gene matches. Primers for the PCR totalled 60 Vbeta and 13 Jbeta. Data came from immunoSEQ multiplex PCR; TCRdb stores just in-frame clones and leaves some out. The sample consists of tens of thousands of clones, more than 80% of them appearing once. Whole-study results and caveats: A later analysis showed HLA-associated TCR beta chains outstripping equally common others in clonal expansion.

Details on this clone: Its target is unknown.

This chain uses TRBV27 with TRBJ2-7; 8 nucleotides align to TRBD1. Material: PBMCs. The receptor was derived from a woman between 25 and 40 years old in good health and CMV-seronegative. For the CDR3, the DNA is TGTGCCAGCAGTTCGGGACAGGCCGGGGGCTACGAGCAGTACTTC. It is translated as CASSSGQAGGYEQYF.